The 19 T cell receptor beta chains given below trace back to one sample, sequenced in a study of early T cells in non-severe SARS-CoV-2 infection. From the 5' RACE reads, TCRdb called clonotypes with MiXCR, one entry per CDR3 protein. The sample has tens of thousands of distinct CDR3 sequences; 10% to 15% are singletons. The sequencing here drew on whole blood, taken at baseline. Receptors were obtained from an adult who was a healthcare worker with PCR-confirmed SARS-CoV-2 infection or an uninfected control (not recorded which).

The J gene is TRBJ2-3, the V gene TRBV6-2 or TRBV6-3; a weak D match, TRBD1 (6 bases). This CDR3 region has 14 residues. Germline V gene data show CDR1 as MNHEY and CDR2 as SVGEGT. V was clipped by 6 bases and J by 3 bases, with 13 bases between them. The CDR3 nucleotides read TGTGCCAGCAGGCCCCCCGGGACAACAGATACGCAGTATTTT. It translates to CASRPPGTTDTQYF.

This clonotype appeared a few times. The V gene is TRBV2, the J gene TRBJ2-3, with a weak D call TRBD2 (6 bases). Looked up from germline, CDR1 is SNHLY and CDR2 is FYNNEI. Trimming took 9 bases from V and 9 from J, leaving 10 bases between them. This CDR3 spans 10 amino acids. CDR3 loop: CASRLGTQYF. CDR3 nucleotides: TGTGCCAGTCGACTAGGGACGCAGTATTTT.

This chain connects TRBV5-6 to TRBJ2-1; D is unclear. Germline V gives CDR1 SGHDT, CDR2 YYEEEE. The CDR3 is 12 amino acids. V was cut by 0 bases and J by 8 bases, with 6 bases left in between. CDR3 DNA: TGTGCCAGCAGCTTGGTCCTCGATGAGCAGTTCTTC. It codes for CASSLVLDEQFF.

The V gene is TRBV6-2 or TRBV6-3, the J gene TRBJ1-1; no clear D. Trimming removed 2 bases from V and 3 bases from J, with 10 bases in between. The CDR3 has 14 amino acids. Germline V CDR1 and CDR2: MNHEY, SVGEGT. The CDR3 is CASSYKMVDTEAFF. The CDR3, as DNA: TGTGCCAGCAGTTACAAGATGGTGGACACTGAAGCTTTCTTT.

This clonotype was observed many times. The CDR3 DNA sequence: TGTGCCAGCAGCCCCCACCCCGAGAACACTGAAGCTTTCTTT. It codes for CASSPHPENTEAFF. This chain uses TRBV7-2 with TRBJ1-1; the D is unclear. Trimming shortened V by 5 bases and J by 1 base, and 11 bases separated the two germline ends. This CDR3 has 14 amino acids. Germline V gene data show CDR1 as SGHTA and CDR2 as FQGNSA.

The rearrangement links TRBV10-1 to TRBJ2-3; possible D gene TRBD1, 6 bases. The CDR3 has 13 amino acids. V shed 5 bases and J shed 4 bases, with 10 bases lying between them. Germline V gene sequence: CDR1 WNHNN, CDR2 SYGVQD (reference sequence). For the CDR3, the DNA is TGCGCCAGCAGTCAACAGGGAGCAGATACGCAGTATTTT. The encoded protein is CASSQQGADTQYF.

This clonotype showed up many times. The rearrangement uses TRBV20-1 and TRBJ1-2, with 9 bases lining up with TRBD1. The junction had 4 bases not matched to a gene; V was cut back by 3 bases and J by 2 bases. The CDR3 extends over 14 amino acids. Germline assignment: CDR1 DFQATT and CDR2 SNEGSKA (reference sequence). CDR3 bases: TGCAGTGCTAGCAGGACAGGGGAAAACTATGGCTACACCTTC. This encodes CSASRTGENYGYTF.

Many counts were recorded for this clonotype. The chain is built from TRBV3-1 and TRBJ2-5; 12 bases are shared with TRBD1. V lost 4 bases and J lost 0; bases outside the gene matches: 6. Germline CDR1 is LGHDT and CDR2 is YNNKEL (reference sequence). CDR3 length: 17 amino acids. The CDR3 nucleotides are TGTGCCAGCAGCCTCGGGACAGGGGGCCCTAACCAAGAGACCCAGTACTTC. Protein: CASSLGTGGPNQETQYF.

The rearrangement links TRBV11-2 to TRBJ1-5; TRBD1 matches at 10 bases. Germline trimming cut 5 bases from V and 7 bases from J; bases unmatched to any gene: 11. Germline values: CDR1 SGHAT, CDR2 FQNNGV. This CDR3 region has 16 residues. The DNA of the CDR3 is TGTGCCAGCAGCCCAGGACAGGGGGGATCCAGACAGCCCCAGCATTTT. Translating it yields CASSPGQGGSRQPQHF.

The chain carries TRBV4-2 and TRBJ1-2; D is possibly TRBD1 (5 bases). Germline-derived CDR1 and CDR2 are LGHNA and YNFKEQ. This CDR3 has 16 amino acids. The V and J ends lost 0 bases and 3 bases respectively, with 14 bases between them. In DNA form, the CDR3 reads TGTGCCAGCAGCCAAGATCTCGGGGCCTTCGACTATGGCTACACCTTC. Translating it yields CASSQDLGAFDYGYTF.

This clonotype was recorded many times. The CDR3 sequence: CASSAEQYF. The CDR3 coding sequence is TGTGCCAGCAGTGCCGAGCAGTACTTC. This chain links TRBV6-1 with TRBJ2-7, with D hard to call. This CDR3 contains 9 residues. Germline CDR1 MNHNS, CDR2 SASEGT. The V and J ends lost 4 bases and 6 bases respectively, with 1 base between them.

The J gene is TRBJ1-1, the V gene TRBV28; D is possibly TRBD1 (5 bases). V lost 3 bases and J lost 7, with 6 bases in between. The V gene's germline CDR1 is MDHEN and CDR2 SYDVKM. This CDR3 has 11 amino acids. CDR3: CASSLGDEAFF. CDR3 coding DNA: TGTGCCAGCAGTTTGGGGGATGAAGCTTTCTTT.

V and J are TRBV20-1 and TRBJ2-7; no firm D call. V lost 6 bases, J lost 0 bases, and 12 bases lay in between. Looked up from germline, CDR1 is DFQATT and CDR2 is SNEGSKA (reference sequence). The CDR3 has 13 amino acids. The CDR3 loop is CSAKAPSSYEQYF. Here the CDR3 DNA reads TGCAGTGCCAAGGCGCCGAGCTCCTACGAGCAGTACTTC.

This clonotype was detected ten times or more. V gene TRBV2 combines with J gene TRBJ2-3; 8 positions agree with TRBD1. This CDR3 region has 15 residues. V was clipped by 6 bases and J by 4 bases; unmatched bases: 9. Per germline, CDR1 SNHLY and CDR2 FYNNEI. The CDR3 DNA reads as TGTGCCAGCAGCGGCCCCAGGGGGCAGGCAGATACGCAGTATTTT. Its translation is CASSGPRGQADTQYF.

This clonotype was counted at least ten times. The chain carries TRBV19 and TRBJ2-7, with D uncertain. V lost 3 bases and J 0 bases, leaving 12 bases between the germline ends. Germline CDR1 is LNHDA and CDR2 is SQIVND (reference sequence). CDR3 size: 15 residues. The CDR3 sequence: CASSIDSRSSYEQYF. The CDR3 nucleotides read TGTGCCAGTAGTATCGATTCTAGGAGCTCCTACGAGCAGTACTTC.

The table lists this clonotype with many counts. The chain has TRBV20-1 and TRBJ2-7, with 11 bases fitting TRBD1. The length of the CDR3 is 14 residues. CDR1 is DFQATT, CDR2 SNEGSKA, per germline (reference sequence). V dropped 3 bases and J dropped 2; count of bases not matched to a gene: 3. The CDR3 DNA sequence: TGCAGTGCTAGGACGGGACAGGGGGCCTACGAGCAGTACTTC. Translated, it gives CSARTGQGAYEQYF.

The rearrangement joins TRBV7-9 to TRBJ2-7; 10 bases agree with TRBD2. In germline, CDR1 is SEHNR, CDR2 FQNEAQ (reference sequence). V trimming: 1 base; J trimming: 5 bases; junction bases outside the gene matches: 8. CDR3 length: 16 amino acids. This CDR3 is CASSLGALAGVNEQYF. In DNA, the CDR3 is TGTGCCAGCAGCTTAGGGGCGCTAGCGGGAGTCAACGAGCAGTACTTC. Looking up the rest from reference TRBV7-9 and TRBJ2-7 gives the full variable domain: DTGVSQNPRHKITKRGQNVTFRCDPISEHNRLYWYRQTLGQGPEFLTYFQNEAQLEKSRLLSDRFSAERPKGSFSTLEIQRTEQGDSAMYLCASSLGALAGVNEQYFGPGTRLTVT.

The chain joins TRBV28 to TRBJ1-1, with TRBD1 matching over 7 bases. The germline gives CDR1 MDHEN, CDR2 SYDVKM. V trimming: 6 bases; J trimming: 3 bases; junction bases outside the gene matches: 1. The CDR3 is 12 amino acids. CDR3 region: CASRTGDTEAFF. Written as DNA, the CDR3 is TGTGCCAGCAGAACAGGGGACACTGAAGCTTTCTTT.

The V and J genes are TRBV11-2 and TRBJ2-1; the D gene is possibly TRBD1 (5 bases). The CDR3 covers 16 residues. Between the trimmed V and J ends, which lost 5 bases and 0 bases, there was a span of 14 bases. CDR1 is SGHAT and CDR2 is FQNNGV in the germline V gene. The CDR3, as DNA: TGTGCCAGCAGCGACTGGACAAGGAGCTCCTACAATGAGCAGTTCTTC. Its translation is CASSDWTRSSYNEQFF.